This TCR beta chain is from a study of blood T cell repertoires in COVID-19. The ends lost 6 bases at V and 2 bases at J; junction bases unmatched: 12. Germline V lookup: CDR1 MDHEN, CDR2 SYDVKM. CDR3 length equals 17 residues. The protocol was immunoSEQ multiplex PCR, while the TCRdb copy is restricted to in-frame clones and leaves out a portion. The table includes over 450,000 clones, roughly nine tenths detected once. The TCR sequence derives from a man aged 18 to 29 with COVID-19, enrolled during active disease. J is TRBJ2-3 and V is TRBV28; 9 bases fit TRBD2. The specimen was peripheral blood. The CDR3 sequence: CASRPPLAGTTTDTQYF. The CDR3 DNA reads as TGTGCCAGCAGGCCGCCTCTAGCGGGAACCACCACAGATACGCAGTATTTT.